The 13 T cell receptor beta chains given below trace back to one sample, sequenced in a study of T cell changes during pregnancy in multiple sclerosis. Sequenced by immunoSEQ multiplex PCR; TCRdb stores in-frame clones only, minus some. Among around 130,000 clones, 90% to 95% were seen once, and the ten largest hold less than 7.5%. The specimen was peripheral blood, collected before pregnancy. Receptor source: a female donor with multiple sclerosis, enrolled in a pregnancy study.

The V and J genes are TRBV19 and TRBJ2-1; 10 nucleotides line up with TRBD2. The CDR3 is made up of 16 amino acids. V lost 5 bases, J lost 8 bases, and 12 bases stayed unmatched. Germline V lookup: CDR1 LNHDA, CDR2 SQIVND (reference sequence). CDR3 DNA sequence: TGTGCCAGTAGTGCCGGGACTAGCGCGATGGGGGATGAGCAGTTCTTC. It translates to CASSAGTSAMGDEQFF. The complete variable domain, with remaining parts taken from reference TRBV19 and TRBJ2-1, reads DGGITQSPKYLFRKEGQNVTLSCEQNLNHDAMYWYRQDPGQGLRLIYYSQIVNDFQKGDIAEGYSVSREKKESFPLTVTSAQKNPTAFYLCASSAGTSAMGDEQFFGPGTRLTVL.

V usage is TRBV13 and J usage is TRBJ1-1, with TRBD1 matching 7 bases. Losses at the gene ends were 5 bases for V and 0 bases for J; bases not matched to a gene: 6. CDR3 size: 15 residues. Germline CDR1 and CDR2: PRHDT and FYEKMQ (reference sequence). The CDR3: CASSPKDRLNTEAFF. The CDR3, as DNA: TGTGCCAGCAGCCCAAAGGACAGGTTGAACACTGAAGCTTTCTTT.

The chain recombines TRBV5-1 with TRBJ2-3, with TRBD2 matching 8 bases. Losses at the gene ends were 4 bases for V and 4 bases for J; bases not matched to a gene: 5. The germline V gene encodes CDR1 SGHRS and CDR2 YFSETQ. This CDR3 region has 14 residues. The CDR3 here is CASSVPGGPDTQYF. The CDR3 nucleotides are TGCGCCAGCAGCGTGCCGGGGGGGCCAGATACGCAGTATTTT. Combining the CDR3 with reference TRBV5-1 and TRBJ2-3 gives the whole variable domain KAGVTQTPRYLIKTRGQQVTLSCSPISGHRSVSWYQQTPGQGLQFLFEYFSETQRNKGNFPGRFSGRQFSNSRSEMNVSTLELGDSALYLCASSVPGGPDTQYFGPGTRLTVL.

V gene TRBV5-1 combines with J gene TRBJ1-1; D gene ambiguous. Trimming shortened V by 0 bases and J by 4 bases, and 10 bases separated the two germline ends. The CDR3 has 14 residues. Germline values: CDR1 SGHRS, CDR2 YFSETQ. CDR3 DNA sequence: TGCGCCAGCAGCTTGGGACGGGTGGGCACTGAAGCTTTCTTT. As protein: CASSLGRVGTEAFF. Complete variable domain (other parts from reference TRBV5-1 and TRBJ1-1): KAGVTQTPRYLIKTRGQQVTLSCSPISGHRSVSWYQQTPGQGLQFLFEYFSETQRNKGNFPGRFSGRQFSNSRSEMNVSTLELGDSALYLCASSLGRVGTEAFFGQGTRLTVV.

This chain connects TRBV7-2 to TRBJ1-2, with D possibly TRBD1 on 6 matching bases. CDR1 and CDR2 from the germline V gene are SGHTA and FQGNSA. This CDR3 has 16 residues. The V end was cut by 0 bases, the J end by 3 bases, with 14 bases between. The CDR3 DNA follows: TGTGCCAGCAGCTTAGCGGGGCGGGGGGCGGACTATGGCTACACCTTC. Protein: CASSLAGRGADYGYTF.

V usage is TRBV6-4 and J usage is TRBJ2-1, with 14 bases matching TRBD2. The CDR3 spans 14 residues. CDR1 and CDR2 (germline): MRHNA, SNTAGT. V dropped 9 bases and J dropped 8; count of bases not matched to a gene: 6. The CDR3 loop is CARQTSGRGDEQFF. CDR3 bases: TGTGCCAGGCAGACTAGCGGGAGGGGGGATGAGCAGTTCTTC.

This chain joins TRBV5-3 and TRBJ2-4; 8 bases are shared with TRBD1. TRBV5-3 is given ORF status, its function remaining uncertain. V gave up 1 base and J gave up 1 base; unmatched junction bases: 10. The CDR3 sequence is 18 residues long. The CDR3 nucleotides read TGTGCCAGAAGCTTGATCGAAGAGGACAGGGACGCCAAAAACATTCAGTACTTC. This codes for CARSLIEEDRDAKNIQYF.

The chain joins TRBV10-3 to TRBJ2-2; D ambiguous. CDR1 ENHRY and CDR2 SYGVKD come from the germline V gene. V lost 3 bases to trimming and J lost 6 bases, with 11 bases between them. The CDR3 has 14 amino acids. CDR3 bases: TGTGCCATCAGTGAAGACGCCGCGGCCGGGGAGCTGTTTTTT. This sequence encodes CAISEDAAAGELFF.

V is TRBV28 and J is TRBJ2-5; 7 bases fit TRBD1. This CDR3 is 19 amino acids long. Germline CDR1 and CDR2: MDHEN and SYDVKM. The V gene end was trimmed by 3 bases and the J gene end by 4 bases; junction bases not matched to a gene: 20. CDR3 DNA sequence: TGTGCCAGCAGTTTTATGTACCCCTCTCAACAGGGGAGTGGAGAGACCCAGTACTTC. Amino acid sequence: CASSFMYPSQQGSGETQYF.

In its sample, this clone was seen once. This CDR3 reads CASNKVGGRDYEQYF. CDR3 DNA sequence: TGTGCCAGCAACAAAGTCGGGGGAAGGGACTACGAGCAGTACTTC. The J gene is TRBJ2-7, the V gene TRBV5-6; D possibly corresponds to TRBD2 (6 bases). This CDR3 has 15 residues. CDR1 and CDR2 (germline): SGHDT, YYEEEE. V lost 6 bases and J 3 bases, leaving 19 bases between the germline ends.

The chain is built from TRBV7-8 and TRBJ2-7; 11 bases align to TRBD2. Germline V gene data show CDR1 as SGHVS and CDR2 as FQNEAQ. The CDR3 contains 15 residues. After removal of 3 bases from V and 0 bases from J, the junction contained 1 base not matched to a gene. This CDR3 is CASSFSGRASYEQYF. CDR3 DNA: TGTGCCAGCAGCTTTAGCGGGAGGGCCTCCTACGAGCAGTACTTC.

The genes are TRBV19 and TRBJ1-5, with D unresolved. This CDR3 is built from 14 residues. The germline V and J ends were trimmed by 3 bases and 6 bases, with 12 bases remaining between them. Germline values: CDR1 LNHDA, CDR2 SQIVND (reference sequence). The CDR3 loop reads CASSMVAGSQPQHF. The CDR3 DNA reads TGTGCCAGTAGTATGGTTGCAGGCAGTCAGCCCCAGCATTTT.

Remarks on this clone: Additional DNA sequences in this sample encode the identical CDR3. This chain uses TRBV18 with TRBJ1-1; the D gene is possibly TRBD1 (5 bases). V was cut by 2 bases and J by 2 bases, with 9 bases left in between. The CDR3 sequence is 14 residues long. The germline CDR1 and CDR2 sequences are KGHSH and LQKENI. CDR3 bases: TGTGCCAGCTCACCAGGTCAGGGAAACACTGAAGCTTTCTTT. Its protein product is CASSPGQGNTEAFF.